The clone carrying this TCR beta chain was recorded a few times. Its antigen is as yet unknown. This entry comes from a study of response to subunit inactivated influenza vaccine. Germline values: CDR1 ENHRY, CDR2 SYGVKD. V shed 7 bases and J shed 2 bases, with 11 bases lying between them. This CDR3 region has 13 residues. Study results and caveats: Authors suggested each seasonal flu vaccination may recruit only limited numbers of new T cells.

TCRdb reanalysed the RT-PCR reads using MiXCR and keeps one entry per CDR3 protein. The data contain roughly 650,000 distinct CDR3 sequences, approximately 15% of them singletons. This receptor was obtained from a man in his fifties or sixties who received an inactivated influenza vaccine. Sequenced here: PBMCs from blood, sampled 12 days after vaccination. V gene TRBV10-3 combines with J gene TRBJ1-2; the D gene is possibly TRBD1 (5 bases). As DNA, the CDR3 is TGTGCCATCAACACGGGGGTGAACTATGGCTACACCTTC. Encoded protein: CAINTGVNYGYTF.